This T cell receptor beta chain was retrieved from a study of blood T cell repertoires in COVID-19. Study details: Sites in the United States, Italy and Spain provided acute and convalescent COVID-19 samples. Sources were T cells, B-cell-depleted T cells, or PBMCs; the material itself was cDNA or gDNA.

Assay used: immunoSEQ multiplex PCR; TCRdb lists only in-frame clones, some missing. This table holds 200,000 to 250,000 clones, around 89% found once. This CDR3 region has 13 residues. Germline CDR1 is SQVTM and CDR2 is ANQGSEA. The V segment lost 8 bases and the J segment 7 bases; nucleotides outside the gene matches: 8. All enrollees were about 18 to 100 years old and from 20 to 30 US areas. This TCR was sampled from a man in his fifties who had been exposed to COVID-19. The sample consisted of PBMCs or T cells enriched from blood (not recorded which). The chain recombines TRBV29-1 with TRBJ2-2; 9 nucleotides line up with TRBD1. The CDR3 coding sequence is TGCAGCTACGGGACAGGGCTTGGCGGGGAGCTGTTTTTT. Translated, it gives CSYGTGLGGELFF.